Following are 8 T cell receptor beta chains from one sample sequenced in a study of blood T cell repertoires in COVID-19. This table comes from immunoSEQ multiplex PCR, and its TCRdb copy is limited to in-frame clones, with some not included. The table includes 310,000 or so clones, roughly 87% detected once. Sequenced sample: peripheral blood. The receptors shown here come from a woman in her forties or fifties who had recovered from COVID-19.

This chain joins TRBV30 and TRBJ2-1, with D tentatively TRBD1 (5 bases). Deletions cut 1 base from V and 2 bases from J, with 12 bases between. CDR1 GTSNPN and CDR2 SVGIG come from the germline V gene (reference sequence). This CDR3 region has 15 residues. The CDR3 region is CAWSAPDKTYNEQFF. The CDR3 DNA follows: TGTGCCTGGAGTGCACCGGACAAAACCTACAATGAGCAGTTCTTC.

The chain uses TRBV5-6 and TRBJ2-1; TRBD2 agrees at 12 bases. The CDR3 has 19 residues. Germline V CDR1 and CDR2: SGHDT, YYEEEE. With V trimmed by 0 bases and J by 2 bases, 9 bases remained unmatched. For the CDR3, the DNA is TGTGCCAGCAGCTTGGTAAAGGCTAGCGGGAGGGCCCCCTACAATGAGCAGTTCTTC. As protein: CASSLVKASGRAPYNEQFF. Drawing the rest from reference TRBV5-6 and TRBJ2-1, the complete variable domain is DAGVTQSPTHLIKTRGQQVTLRCSPKSGHDTVSWYQQALGQGPQFIFQYYEEEERQRGNFPDRFSGHQFPNYSSELNVNALLLGDSALYLCASSLVKASGRAPYNEQFFGPGTRLTVL.

In nucleotides, the CDR3 is TGTGCCAGCAGCGGAGCGGGGGCCTCCTACGAGCAGTACTTC. Translated, it gives CASSGAGASYEQYF. The gene calls are TRBV9 and TRBJ2-7; 8 nucleotides line up with TRBD2. This CDR3 is built from 14 residues. The V gene's germline CDR1 is SGDLS and CDR2 YYNGEE. The V and J ends lost 3 bases and 0 bases, in that order; junction bases with no gene match: 2.

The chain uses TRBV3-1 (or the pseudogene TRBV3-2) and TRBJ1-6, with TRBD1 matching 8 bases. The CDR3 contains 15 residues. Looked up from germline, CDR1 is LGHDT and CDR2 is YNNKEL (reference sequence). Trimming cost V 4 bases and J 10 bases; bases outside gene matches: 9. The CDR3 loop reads CASSRTGFNGSPLHF. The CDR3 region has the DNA TGTGCCAGCAGCCGGACAGGGTTTAATGGGTCACCCCTCCACTTT.

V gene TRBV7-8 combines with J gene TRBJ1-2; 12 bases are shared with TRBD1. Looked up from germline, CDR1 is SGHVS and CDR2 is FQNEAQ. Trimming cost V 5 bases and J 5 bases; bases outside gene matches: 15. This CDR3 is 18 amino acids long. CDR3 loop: CASSPAKGQGAREYGYTF. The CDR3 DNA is TGTGCCAGCAGCCCTGCTAAGGGACAGGGGGCGAGAGAGTATGGCTACACCTTC.

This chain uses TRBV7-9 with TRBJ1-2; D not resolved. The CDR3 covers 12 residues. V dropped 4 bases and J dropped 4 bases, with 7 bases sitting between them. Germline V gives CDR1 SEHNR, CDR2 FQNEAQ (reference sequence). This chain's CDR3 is CASSSQSYGYTF. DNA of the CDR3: TGTGCCAGCAGCTCCCAGTCCTATGGCTACACCTTC. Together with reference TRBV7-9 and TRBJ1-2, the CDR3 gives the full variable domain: DTGVSQNPRHKITKRGQNVTFRCDPISEHNRLYWYRQTLGQGPEFLTYFQNEAQLEKSRLLSDRFSAERPKGSFSTLEIQRTEQGDSAMYLCASSSQSYGYTFGSGTRLTVV.

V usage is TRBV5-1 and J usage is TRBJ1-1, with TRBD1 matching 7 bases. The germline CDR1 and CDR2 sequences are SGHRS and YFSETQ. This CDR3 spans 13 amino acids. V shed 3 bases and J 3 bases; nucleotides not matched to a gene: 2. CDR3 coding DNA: TGCGCCAGCAGCTCCCAGGGGGACACTGAAGCTTTCTTT. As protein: CASSSQGDTEAFF.

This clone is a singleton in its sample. The CDR3 reads CASRPGTTNTGELFF. DNA for the CDR3: TGTGCCAGCCGACCCGGGACAACCAACACCGGGGAGCTGTTTTTT. J is TRBJ2-2 and V is TRBV2; D is possibly TRBD1 (6 bases). This CDR3 spans 15 amino acids. The V end was cut by 8 bases, the J end by 2 bases, with 15 bases between. Germline CDR1 reads SNHLY; CDR2 reads FYNNEI.